This TCR beta chain was sequenced during a study of human thymus T cells. Only four of the eight donors provided a 0.5-1 mL blood sample. In germline, CDR1 is MDHEN, CDR2 SYDVKM. The V segment lost 3 bases and the J segment 4 bases; nucleotides outside the gene matches: 7. CDR3 length equals 17 residues. The assay was immunoSEQ multiplex PCR, and TCRdb's table has in-frame clones only and misses some. In the table there are approximately 49,000 clones, 95% of which are singletons. The TCR was taken from a girl under three years old with a congenital heart defect but otherwise immunologically healthy. The material sequenced was blood. The chain combines TRBV28 with TRBJ2-1; TRBD2 matches 12 bases. The CDR3 reads CASSFLAGGRGYNEQFF. CDR3 in DNA: TGTGCCAGCAGTTTCCTAGCGGGAGGGCGGGGATACAATGAGCAGTTCTTC.